What follows is one T cell receptor (beta chain) and its context. The antigen is undetermined. The PCR ran on 60 Vbeta and 13 Jbeta primers. Clones were read by immunoSEQ multiplex PCR, and TCRdb kept only the in-frame ones, dropping some. This table has fewer than 200,000 clones, approximately 81% appearing once. The source of the sample is a study of cytomegalovirus exposure and HLA in healthy donors. Study-level results: Segments of the TCR beta V type were, in most cases, productive about 87% or about 30% of the time in an earlier analysis.

Per the germline V gene, CDR1 is MNHNS and CDR2 is SASEGT. V was trimmed by 1 base and J by 0 bases, leaving 10 bases between them. The CDR3 covers 16 residues. The sample was PBMCs. The source is a male donor in good health and CMV-seronegative. V gene TRBV6-1 combines with J gene TRBJ1-3; D call uncertain. CDR3 DNA: TGTGCCAGCAGTGAAGAATACCGGAGCTCTGGAAACACCATATATTTT. Translation gives CASSEEYRSSGNTIYF.